The clone carrying this T cell receptor beta chain was detected many times. Its specificity is unknown. This entry belongs to a study of regulatory T cells in long-lasting Graves disease. Whole-study results and caveats: There were preferences for TRBV28, TRBJ1-2 and TRBJ2-5 in persistent disease. The work looked only at peripheral blood and did not look at thyroid tissue.

iRepertoire HTBI primers and Arm-PCR of CDR3 regions built TCR beta libraries. TCRdb re-analysed the multiplex PCR reads in MiXCR, keeping a single row per CDR3 protein. The sample lists 400,000 to 500,000 distinct CDR3 sequences, approximately 21% occurring once. The time point was: persistent/refractory GD, antithyroid drugs over 5 years with positive TRAb. Following extraction of RNA from PBMCs, that RNA was used to make the TCR library. Germline assignment: CDR1 SGHTA and CDR2 FQGNSA. V lost 6 bases and J 3 bases, leaving 17 bases between the germline ends. This CDR3 comprises 15 residues. This receptor was taken from a female donor with Graves disease. The sequencing here drew on peripheral blood mononuclear cells (PBMCs), taken when the disease was refractory, from a patient treated with antithyroid drugs. The V call is TRBV7-2, the J call TRBJ2-5, with D possibly TRBD1 on 6 matching bases. CDR3 DNA: TGTGCCAGCAGTCACCTCAGGGGACCAAAAGAGACCCAGTACTTC. As protein: CASSHLRGPKETQYF.